The 29 T cell receptor beta chains reported below all come from one sample, sequenced in a study of OX40 agonist ivuxolimab in advanced cancers. TCRdb keeps only in-frame clones here, not all; method: immunoSEQ multiplex PCR. The table lists 60,000 to 100,000 clones, about 90% of them singletons, with 0.45% to 0.7% in the top ten. Sequenced material: CD4+ or CD8+ T cells sorted from blood, taken in a trial of the OX40 agonist ivuxolimab. These receptors all come from an adult with an advanced solid tumor such as melanoma, head and neck, liver or kidney cancer.

This chain joins TRBV25-1 and TRBJ1-3, with no clear D. Trimming shortened V by 5 bases and J by 0 bases, and 11 bases separated the two germline ends. This CDR3 contains 15 residues. The germline CDR1 and CDR2 sequences are MGHDK and SYGVNS. The CDR3 DNA reads as TGTGCCAGCAGTCCGGGAGAACTCTCTGGAAACACCATATATTTT. This codes for CASSPGELSGNTIYF. Based on the CDR3 plus reference TRBV25-1 and TRBJ1-3, the full variable domain is EADIYQTPRYLVIGTGKKITLECSQTMGHDKMYWYQQDPGMELHLIHYSYGVNSTEKGDLSSESTVSRIRTEHFPLTLESARPSHTSQYLCASSPGELSGNTIYFGEGSWLTVV.

Sample share makes this clone medium-sized. The V and J genes are TRBV7-9 and TRBJ2-2; D is unresolved. From germline, CDR1 is SEHNR and CDR2 FQNEAQ (reference sequence). This CDR3 spans 14 amino acids. The ends were cut back, 5 bases at V and 4 bases at J, with 11 bases in the middle. CDR3 protein: CASSPTYRTGELFF. CDR3 DNA: TGTGCCAGCAGCCCAACCTACCGCACCGGGGAGCTGTTTTTT.

The V call is TRBV5-4, the J call TRBJ2-5; 7 positions agree with TRBD1. CDR1 is SGHNT and CDR2 is YYREEE in the germline V gene (reference sequence). CDR3 length: 14 residues. V lost 0 bases and J lost 3; bases outside the gene matches: 2. The CDR3 sequence is CASSLGQGKETQYF. CDR3 coding DNA: TGTGCCAGCAGCTTGGGACAGGGAAAAGAGACCCAGTACTTC.

J is TRBJ2-7 and V is TRBV2, with 10 bases fitting TRBD1. J gave up 4 bases and V 5 bases, and 2 bases lay outside the gene matches. The CDR3 is 13 residues long. Germline V lookup: CDR1 SNHLY, CDR2 FYNNEI. The CDR3 protein is CASSRTGGYEQYF. The CDR3 DNA is TGTGCCAGCAGTCGGACAGGGGGTTACGAGCAGTACTTC. Complete variable domain (other parts from reference TRBV2 and TRBJ2-7): EPEVTQTPSHQVTQMGQEVILRCVPISNHLYFYWYRQILGQKVEFLVSFYNNEISEKSEIFDDQFSVERPDGSNFTLKIRSTKLEDSAMYFCASSRTGGYEQYFGPGTRLTVT.

This chain links TRBV19 with TRBJ1-5; D is possibly TRBD1 (6 bases). V was pared by 5 bases and J by 2 bases, with 10 bases between. The CDR3 totals 14 residues. Germline CDR1 LNHDA, CDR2 SQIVND (reference sequence). This CDR3 is CASSRDMGNQPQHF. CDR3 nucleotides: TGTGCCAGTAGTCGGGACATGGGCAATCAGCCCCAGCATTTT.

The gene calls are TRBV6-6 and TRBJ2-7, with 9 bases fitting TRBD1. After removal of 3 bases from V and 4 bases from J, the junction contained 4 bases not matched to a gene. Germline V gene lookup returns CDR1 MNHNY and CDR2 SVGAGI (reference sequence). The CDR3 has 14 amino acids. CDR3 sequence reads: CASSYGDRVYEQYF. The CDR3 DNA sequence: TGTGCCAGCAGTTATGGGGACAGGGTTTACGAGCAGTACTTC.

There are a few counts of this clone. The rearrangement joins TRBV19 to TRBJ2-7; possible D gene TRBD2, 5 bases. V was trimmed by 6 bases and J by 7 bases, leaving 16 bases between them. Looked up from germline, CDR1 is LNHDA and CDR2 is SQIVND (reference sequence). The CDR3 covers 13 residues. In DNA form, the CDR3 reads TGTGCCAGTAGCAGTACATCCCGAGGGGAGCAGTACTTC. Its translation is CASSSTSRGEQYF.

With regard to this clone: The CDR3 end shows no conserved phenylalanine or tryptophan, and so a read error is likely. The DNA is left out, because the CDR3 cannot be placed on it with certainty; the CDR3 is given as TCRdb lists it. The chain couples TRBV12-1 to TRBJ2-4; the DNA was not used to check the table's D call, TRBD2. TRBV12-1 has pseudogene status. The CDR3 length is 11 residues, termini included. CDR3 protein: CASSLIWGGRA.

The chain carries TRBV19 and TRBJ2-5, with D possibly TRBD1 on 5 matching bases. CDR1 and CDR2 from the germline V gene are LNHDA and SQIVND (reference sequence). The CDR3 runs to 13 residues. Trimming removed 5 bases at V and 4 bases at J, with 11 bases between. The CDR3 region is CASSGAARETQYF. CDR3 DNA: TGTGCCAGTAGTGGGGCCGCCAGAGAGACCCAGTACTTC.

The genes are TRBV5-4 and TRBJ1-2; weak D call: TRBD1 (5 bases). Germline V lookup: CDR1 SGHNT, CDR2 YYREEE (reference sequence). The CDR3 consists of 15 residues. V was cut by 0 bases and J by 0 bases, with 9 bases left in between. The CDR3 sequence: CASSLDRLSNYGYTF. As DNA, the CDR3 is TGTGCCAGCAGCTTGGACAGGCTGTCTAACTATGGCTACACCTTC.

J is TRBJ1-5 and V is TRBV6-1, with D perhaps TRBD1 (6 bases). Deletions cut 0 bases from V and 2 bases from J, with 8 bases between. Per germline, CDR1 MNHNS and CDR2 SASEGT. This CDR3 is 15 amino acids long. CDR3 sequence reads: CASSEAGGRNQPQHF. CDR3 coding DNA: TGTGCCAGCAGTGAAGCGGGGGGCCGCAATCAGCCCCAGCATTTT.

The chain's CDR3 is CASSLYSSYEQYF. CDR3 in DNA: TGTGCCAGCAGCTTATACAGCTCCTACGAGCAGTACTTC. The V gene is TRBV7-8, the J gene TRBJ2-7; D not certain. Germline lookup yields CDR1 SGHVS and CDR2 FQNEAQ. V lost 2 bases and J lost 0, with 5 bases in between. CDR3 size: 13 residues.

V gene TRBV7-8 combines with J gene TRBJ1-1; D is unclear. Germline V gene sequence: CDR1 SGHVS, CDR2 FQNEAQ. The CDR3 length is 15 residues. Trimming pared 1 base from V and 5 bases from J, leaving 14 bases between. CDR3 nucleotide sequence: TGTGCCAGCAGCTTAGTTATTAAAGGAGTTACTGAAGCTTTCTTT. It is translated as CASSLVIKGVTEAFF. Drawing the rest from reference TRBV7-8 and TRBJ1-1, the complete variable domain is GAGVSQSPRYKVAKRGQDVALRCDPISGHVSLFWYQQALGQGPEFLTYFQNEAQLDKSGLPSDRFFAERPEGSVSTLKIQRTQQEDSAVYLCASSLVIKGVTEAFFGQGTRLTVV.

This clone appeared once. The chain couples TRBV11-2 to TRBJ2-2; 7 bases map to TRBD1. J lost 6 bases, V lost 2 bases, and 6 bases had no gene match. This CDR3 spans 15 amino acids. Germline loops: CDR1 SGHAT, CDR2 FQNNGV. The CDR3 nucleotides read TGTGCCAGCAGCTTACTAGGGGGCGCGGCCGGGGAGCTGTTTTTT. It translates to CASSLLGGAAGELFF.

This chain's CDR3 is CASRPGLAGVGADTQYF. The CDR3 nucleotides read TGTGCCAGCAGGCCCGGACTAGCGGGGGTCGGGGCAGATACGCAGTATTTT. The rearrangement joins TRBV27 to TRBJ2-3; 13 bases align to TRBD2. Trimming took 6 bases from V and 4 from J; bases not matched to a gene: 10. The germline CDR1 and CDR2 sequences are MNHEY and SMNVEV (reference sequence). The CDR3 totals 17 residues.

The CDR3 reads CASSLAAGGNTEAFF. CDR3 sequence (DNA): TGTGCCAGCAGCTTAGCTGCAGGGGGGAACACTGAAGCTTTCTTT. The V call is TRBV7-2, the J call TRBJ1-1; 7 positions match TRBD1. V was clipped by 0 bases and J by 1 base; unmatched bases: 2. CDR1 and CDR2 from the germline V gene are SGHTA and FQGNSA. This CDR3 is built from 15 residues.

This clone was observed a handful of times. The V and J genes are TRBV18 and TRBJ2-7, with a weak D call TRBD1 (6 bases). V lost 4 bases, J lost 4 bases, and 14 bases lay in between. The germline gives CDR1 KGHSH, CDR2 LQKENI. The CDR3 totals 14 residues. Here the CDR3 reads CASSQERQVYEQYF. CDR3 DNA: TGTGCCAGCTCACAAGAGAGACAGGTTTACGAGCAGTACTTC. The whole variable domain, remainder taken from reference TRBV18 and TRBJ2-7, is NAGVMQNPRHLVRRRGQEARLRCSPMKGHSHVYWYRQLPEEGLKFMVYLQKENIIDESGMPKERFSAEFPKEGPSILRIQQVVRGDSAAYFCASSQERQVYEQYFGPGTRLTVT.

The chain recombines TRBV7-6 with TRBJ1-3, with TRBD1 matching 8 bases. With 1 base clipped from V and 0 bases from J, the junction kept 5 bases outside the gene matches. This CDR3 is 17 amino acids long. Germline CDR1 is SGHVS and CDR2 is FNYEAQ. The CDR3 region is CASSLDTGGHSGNTIYF. CDR3 nucleotides: TGTGCCAGCAGCTTAGATACAGGGGGACACTCTGGAAACACCATATATTTT.

V usage is TRBV5-1 and J usage is TRBJ2-2; no clear D gene. Per germline, CDR1 SGHRS and CDR2 YFSETQ. The length of the CDR3 is 12 residues. V lost 0 bases and J 6 bases, leaving 3 bases between the germline ends. CDR3 sequence: CASSLDAGELFF. The CDR3 nucleotides are TGCGCCAGCAGCTTGGATGCCGGGGAGCTGTTTTTT.

The chain is built from TRBV5-1 and TRBJ2-1, with 8 positions matching TRBD2. Germline V gives CDR1 SGHRS, CDR2 YFSETQ. This CDR3 has 14 amino acids. Germline trimming cut 0 bases from V and 6 bases from J; bases unmatched to any gene: 2. The CDR3 region is CASSLAGLVNEQFF. CDR3 bases: TGCGCCAGCAGCTTGGCGGGACTAGTCAATGAGCAGTTCTTC.

The chain recombines TRBV9 with TRBJ2-2; D possibly corresponds to TRBD2 (6 bases). The CDR3 loop spans 16 amino acids. Germline CDR1 SGDLS, CDR2 YYNGEE. V was cut by 2 bases and J by 1 base, with 12 bases left in between. This CDR3 is CASSVSGTQNTGELFF. The CDR3 nucleotides are TGTGCCAGCAGCGTCTCCGGGACTCAGAACACCGGGGAGCTGTTTTTT.

The rearrangement links TRBV7-2 to TRBJ2-1, with 7 bases aligning to TRBD1. Germline CDR1 and CDR2: SGHTA and FQGNSA. The CDR3 length is 15 residues. V was pared by 2 bases and J by 4 bases, with 5 bases of the junction left unmatched. The CDR3 DNA sequence: TGTGCCAGCAGCTTATCCAGGGGGACATACAATGAGCAGTTCTTC. Its translation is CASSLSRGTYNEQFF.

The chain joins TRBV7-8 to TRBJ1-1; 11 bases align to TRBD1. The V segment lost 3 bases and the J segment 6 bases; nucleotides outside the gene matches: 6. The CDR3 consists of 15 residues. Germline loops: CDR1 SGHVS, CDR2 FQNEAQ. For the CDR3, the DNA is TGTGCCAGCAGCTTTGGTTGGGACAGGGGGTCTGAAGCTTTCTTT. It specifies CASSFGWDRGSEAFF.

The chain employs TRBV7-3 and TRBJ2-7; 11 bases match TRBD2. Germline CDR1 is SGHTA and CDR2 is FQGTGA. CDR3 length: 15 amino acids. V was clipped by 5 bases and J by 3 bases; unmatched bases: 6. The CDR3 is CASSPRLAGYYEQYF. For the CDR3, the DNA is TGTGCCAGCAGCCCGCGACTAGCGGGATACTACGAGCAGTACTTC.

The chain combines TRBV10-1 with TRBJ2-3; no firm D call. The V end was cut by 3 bases, the J end by 10 bases, with 17 bases between. The CDR3 runs to 14 residues. The V gene's germline CDR1 is WNHNN and CDR2 SYGVQD (reference sequence). The chain's CDR3 is CASSDQGSSIPQYF. The CDR3 DNA reads TGCGCCAGCAGTGACCAAGGCAGTTCAATACCGCAGTATTTT.

Comment on this clone: Mismatch with germline at one junction end may stem from a read error. This chain joins TRBV5-6 and TRBJ1-3; D unresolved. There are 14 residues in the CDR3. Germline V gene sequence: CDR1 SGHDT, CDR2 YYEEEE. In DNA form, the CDR3 reads TGTGCCAGCTGCTTTAGGACGGGCGTAAACACCATATATTTT. This codes for CASCFRTGVNTIYF. Drawing the rest from reference TRBV5-6 and TRBJ1-3, the complete variable domain is DAGVTQSPTHLIKTRGQQVTLRCSPKSGHDTVSWYQQALGQGPQFIFQYYEEEERQRGNFPDRFSGHQFPNYSSELNVNALLLGDSALYLCASCFRTGVNTIYFGEGSWLTVV.

The gene calls are TRBV9 and TRBJ2-7; D may be TRBD2 (6 bases). CDR1 and CDR2 from the germline V gene are SGDLS and YYNGEE. The CDR3 totals 13 residues. V was shortened by 3 bases and J by 3 bases, with 10 bases between the two germline ends. The CDR3 DNA sequence: TGTGCCAGCAGCGCTTCTAGCGACTACGAGCAGTACTTC. This codes for CASSASSDYEQYF.

This clone appeared a single time. The chain has TRBV7-2 and TRBJ2-2; D is possibly TRBD1 or TRBD2 (5 bases each). The V gene's germline CDR1 is SGHTA and CDR2 FQGNSA. Deletions cut 6 bases from V and 3 bases from J, with 14 bases between. The CDR3 sequence is 15 residues long. CDR3 DNA: TGTGCCAGCAGGGGACCGGGCCCTGACACCGGGGAGCTGTTTTTT. This encodes CASRGPGPDTGELFF.

This chain joins TRBV6-4 and TRBJ2-4, with D perhaps TRBD2 (7 bases). V was trimmed by 11 bases and J by 0 bases, leaving 32 bases between them. Germline CDR1 is MRHNA and CDR2 is SNTAGT. The CDR3 is 20 residues long. CDR3 amino acids: CARIPWTRQAQSLAKNIQYF. CDR3 nucleotide sequence: TGTGCCCGGATACCTTGGACTAGACAGGCCCAAAGCCTAGCCAAAAACATTCAGTACTTC.